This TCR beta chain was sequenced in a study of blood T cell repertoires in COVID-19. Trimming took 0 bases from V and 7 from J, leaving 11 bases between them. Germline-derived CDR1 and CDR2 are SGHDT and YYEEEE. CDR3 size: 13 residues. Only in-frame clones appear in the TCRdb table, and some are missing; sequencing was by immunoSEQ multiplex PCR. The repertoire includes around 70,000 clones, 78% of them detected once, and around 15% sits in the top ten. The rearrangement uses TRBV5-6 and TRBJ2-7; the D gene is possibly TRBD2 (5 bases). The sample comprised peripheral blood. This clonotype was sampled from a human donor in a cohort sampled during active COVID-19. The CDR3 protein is CASSLDRRGEQYF. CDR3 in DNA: TGTGCCAGCAGCTTGGACCGGAGAGGGGAGCAGTACTTC.